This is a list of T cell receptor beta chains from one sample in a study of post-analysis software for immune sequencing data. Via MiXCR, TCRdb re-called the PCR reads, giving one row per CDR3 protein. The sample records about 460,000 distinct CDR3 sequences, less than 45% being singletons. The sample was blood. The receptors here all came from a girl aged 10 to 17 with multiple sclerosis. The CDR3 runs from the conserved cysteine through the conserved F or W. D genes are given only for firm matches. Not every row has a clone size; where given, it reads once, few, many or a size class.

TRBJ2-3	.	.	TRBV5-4	CASSFRGWIGTDTQYF	TGTGCCAGCAGCTTCCGTGGCTGGATAGGTACAGATACACAGTATTTT
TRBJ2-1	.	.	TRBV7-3	CASSSSLRSEQFF	TGTGCCAGCAGCTCCAGTTTGCGGAGTGAGCAGTTCTTC
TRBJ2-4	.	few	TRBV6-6	CASSYPGRGGKNIQYF	TGTGCCAGCAGTTACCCCGGCAGGGGAGGCAAAAACATTCAGTACTTC
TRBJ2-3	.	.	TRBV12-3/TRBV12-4	CASSRDRTRADTQYF	TGTGCCAGCAGCCGCGACAGAACGAGGGCAGATACGCAGTATTTT
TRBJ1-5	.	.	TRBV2	CASSLEGEGNRPQHF	TGTGCCAGCAGTCTGGAGGGAGAGGGCAATCGGCCCCAGCATTTT
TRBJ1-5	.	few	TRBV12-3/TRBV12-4	CASSLDSINQPQHF	TGTGCCAGCAGTTTGGACAGTATCAATCAGCCCCAGCATTTT
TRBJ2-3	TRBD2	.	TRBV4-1	CASSHLAGGSTDTQYF	TGCGCCAGCAGCCATCTAGCGGGAGGTTCCACAGATACGCAGTATTTT
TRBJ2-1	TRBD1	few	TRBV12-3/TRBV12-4	CASTPRTGFVDEQFF	TGTGCCAGCACCCCCCGGACAGGGTTCGTCGATGAGCAGTTCTTC
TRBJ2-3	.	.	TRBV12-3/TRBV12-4	CASSLMTGDTQYF	TGTGCCAGCAGTTTGATGACCGGAGATACGCAGTATTTT
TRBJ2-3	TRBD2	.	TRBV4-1	CASSHRASGRGPDTQYF	TGCGCCAGCAGCCACCGCGCTAGCGGGAGGGGGCCAGATACGCAGTATTTT
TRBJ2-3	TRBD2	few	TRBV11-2	CASSFIGRVDRGGPKDTQYF	TGTGCCAGCAGCTTCATTGGTCGTGTGGATAGGGGAGGGCCAAAAGATACGCAGTATTTT
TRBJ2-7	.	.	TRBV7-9	CASSPQAGTEQYF	TGTGCCAGCAGCCCGCAAGCAGGGACCGAGCAGTACTTC
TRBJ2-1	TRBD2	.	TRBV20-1	CSARRPGLAGSVEQFF	TGCAGTGCTAGAAGACCGGGACTAGCGGGTTCAGTTGAGCAGTTCTTC
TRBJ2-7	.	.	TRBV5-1	CASSLNARVVEQYF	TGCGCCAGCAGCTTGAATGCCAGGGTCGTCGAGCAGTACTTC
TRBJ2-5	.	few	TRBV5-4	CASTGLAETQYF	TGTGCCAGCACGGGGCTAGCAGAGACCCAGTACTTC
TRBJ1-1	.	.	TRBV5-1	CASSLELGRDTEAFF	TGCGCCAGCAGCTTGGAGTTGGGGAGAGACACTGAAGCTTTCTTT
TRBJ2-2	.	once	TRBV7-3	CASSPWTDNTGELFF	TGTGCCAGCAGCCCGTGGACGGATAACACCGGGGAGCTGTTTTTT
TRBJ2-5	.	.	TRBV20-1	CSASLPGDPGRRETQYF	TGCAGTGCTAGCCTGCCGGGCGATCCGGGGAGGAGGGAGACCCAGTACTTC
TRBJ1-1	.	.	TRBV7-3	CASSPGRDSTEAFF	TGTGCCAGCAGCCCTGGGAGGGACTCCACTGAAGCTTTCTTT
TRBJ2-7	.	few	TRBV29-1	CSVTDTYEQYF	TGCAGCGTTACGGACACGTACGAGCAGTACTTC
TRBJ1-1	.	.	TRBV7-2	CASSSRQSEAFF	TGTGCCAGCAGCTCCCGACAGAGTGAAGCTTTCTTT
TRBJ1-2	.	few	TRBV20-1	CSARPPGAPNGYTF	TGCAGTGCTAGACCCCCGGGGGCCCCTAATGGCTACACCTTC
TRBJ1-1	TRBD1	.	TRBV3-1	CASSQESRGTEAFF	TGTGCCAGCAGCCAAGAGTCCAGGGGGACTGAAGCTTTCTTT
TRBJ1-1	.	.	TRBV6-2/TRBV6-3	CAGRRTDEAFF	TGTGCCGGCAGAAGGACAGATGAAGCTTTCTTT
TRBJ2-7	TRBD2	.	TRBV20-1	CSARTSGYNEQYF	TGCAGTGCTAGGACTAGCGGTTACAATGAGCAGTACTTC
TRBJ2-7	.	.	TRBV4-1	CASSQGGGTVYEQYF	TGCGCCAGCAGCCAAGGGGGGGGCACTGTCTACGAGCAGTACTTC
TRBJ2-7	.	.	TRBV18	CASSASGTRAVYEQYF	TGTGCCAGCTCAGCTTCCGGGACCCGTGCTGTCTACGAGCAGTACTTC
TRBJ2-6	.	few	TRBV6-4	CASSDRSGSGANVLTF	TGTGCCAGCAGTGACCGGTCGGGCTCTGGGGCCAACGTCCTGACTTTC
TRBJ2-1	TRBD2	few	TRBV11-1	CASSPGLEYNEQFF	TGTGCCAGCAGCCCGGGACTAGAATACAATGAGCAGTTCTTC
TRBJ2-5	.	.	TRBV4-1	CASSHTDWGYEQYF	TGCGCCAGCAGCCACACGGACTGGGGCTACGAACAGTACTTC
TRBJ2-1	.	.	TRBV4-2	CASSQERIASYNEQFF	TGTGCCAGCAGCCAAGAGCGAATAGCGTCTTACAACGAGCAGTTCTTC
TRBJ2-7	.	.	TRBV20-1	CSARGTGYEQYF	TGCAGTGCTAGGGGGACTGGCTACGAGCAGTACTTC
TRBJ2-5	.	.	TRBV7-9	CASSLAAAWGQETQYF	TGTGCCAGCAGCTTAGCGGCCGCCTGGGGGCAGGAGACCCAGTACTTC
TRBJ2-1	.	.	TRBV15	CATSSLRTGNSYNEQFF	TGTGCCACCAGCAGCCTTCGGACCGGGAACTCCTACAATGAGCAGTTCTTC
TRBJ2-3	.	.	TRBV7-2	CASSPRAGTTDTQYF	TGTGCCAGCAGCCCCCGGGCGGGGACCACAGATACGCAGTATTTT
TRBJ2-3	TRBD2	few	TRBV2	CASSDPPGVSGSWGADTQYF	TGTGCCAGCAGCGATCCCCCGGGGGTTAGCGGGAGTTGGGGCGCAGATACGCAGTATTTT
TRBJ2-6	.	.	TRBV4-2	CASSQDRGTGANVLTF	TGTGCCAGCAGCCAAGATCGGGGGACTGGGGCCAACGTCCTGACTTTC
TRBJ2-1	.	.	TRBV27	CASSFKGPLTYNEQFF	TGTGCCAGCAGTTTTAAGGGGCCACTTACGTACAATGAGCAGTTCTTC
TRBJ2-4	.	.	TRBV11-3	CASSKGTGPRGDIQYF	TGTGCCAGCAGCAAGGGGACCGGGCCACGAGGGGACATTCAGTACTTC
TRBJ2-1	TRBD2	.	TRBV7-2	CASSPRPSGLAGVREQFF	TGTGCCAGCAGCCCCCGGCCGTCGGGACTAGCGGGAGTGAGGGAGCAGTTCTTC
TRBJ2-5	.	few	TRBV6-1	CASSDSSHGTQYF	TGTGCCAGCAGTGATAGTAGTCATGGGACCCAGTACTTC
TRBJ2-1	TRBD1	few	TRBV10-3	CAIRAGQGASNEQFF	TGTGCCATCAGAGCCGGACAGGGTGCCAGCAATGAGCAGTTCTTC
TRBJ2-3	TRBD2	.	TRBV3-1	CASSPSGGVTDTQYF	TGTGCCAGCAGCCCGAGTGGGGGGGTCACAGATACGCAGTATTTT
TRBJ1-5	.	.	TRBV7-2	CASSLANNQPQHF	TGTGCCAGCAGCTTAGCGAATAATCAGCCCCAGCATTTT
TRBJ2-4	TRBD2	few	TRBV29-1	CSAGLAGEEQYF	TGCAGCGCGGGACTAGCGGGAGAAGAGCAGTACTTC
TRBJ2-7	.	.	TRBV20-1	CSAPQESFLSHSYEQYF	TGCAGTGCTCCCCAAGAATCGTTTTTATCACATTCCTACGAGCAGTACTTC
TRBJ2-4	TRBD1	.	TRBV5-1	CASSLAPGQGAENIQYF	TGCGCCAGCAGCTTGGCTCCGGGACAGGGCGCCGAAAACATTCAGTACTTC
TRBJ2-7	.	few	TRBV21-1	CASSPGVAYEQYF	TGTGCCAGCAGCCCCGGGGTGGCCTACGAGCAGTACTTC
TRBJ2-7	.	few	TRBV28	CASSLGSSLYEQYF	TGTGCCAGCAGTTTAGGGTCCAGCCTCTACGAGCAGTACTTC
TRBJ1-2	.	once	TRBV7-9	CASRQDSNYGYTF	TGTGCCAGCAGGCAAGACAGCAACTATGGCTACACCTTC
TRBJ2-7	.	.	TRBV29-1	CSVVGGGRYYEQYF	TGCAGCGTTGTAGGAGGGGGCAGGTACTACGAGCAGTACTTC
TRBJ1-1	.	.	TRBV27	CASSLSYRLNTEAFF	TGTGCCAGCAGTTTATCATACCGCCTGAACACTGAAGCTTTCTTT
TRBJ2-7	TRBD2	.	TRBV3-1	CASSQGQGLAGFFYEQYF	TGTGCCAGCAGCCAAGGCCAAGGACTAGCGGGATTTTTCTACGAGCAGTACTTC
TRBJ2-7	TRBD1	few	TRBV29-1	CSVAGTGVSYEQYF	TGCAGCGTTGCCGGGACAGGGGTTTCCTACGAGCAGTACTTC
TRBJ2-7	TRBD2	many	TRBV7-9	CASSQTSGLTYEQYF	TGTGCCAGCAGCCAAACTAGCGGGCTTACTTACGAGCAGTACTTC
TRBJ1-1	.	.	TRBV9	CASSALLGVSVLDTEAFF	TGTGCCAGCAGCGCCCTACTGGGGGTGTCGGTTTTGGACACTGAAGCTTTCTTT
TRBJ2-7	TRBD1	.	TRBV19	CASSPDRGGDYEQYF	TGTGCCAGTAGTCCGGACAGGGGGGGAGACTACGAGCAGTACTTC
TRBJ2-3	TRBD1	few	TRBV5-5	CASSFGDRGRTDTQYF	TGTGCCAGCAGCTTCGGAGACAGGGGGCGGACAGATACGCAGTATTTT
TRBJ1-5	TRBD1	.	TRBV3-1	CASSYGTGGNQPQHF	TGTGCCAGCAGTTACGGGACAGGCGGCAATCAGCCCCAGCATTTT